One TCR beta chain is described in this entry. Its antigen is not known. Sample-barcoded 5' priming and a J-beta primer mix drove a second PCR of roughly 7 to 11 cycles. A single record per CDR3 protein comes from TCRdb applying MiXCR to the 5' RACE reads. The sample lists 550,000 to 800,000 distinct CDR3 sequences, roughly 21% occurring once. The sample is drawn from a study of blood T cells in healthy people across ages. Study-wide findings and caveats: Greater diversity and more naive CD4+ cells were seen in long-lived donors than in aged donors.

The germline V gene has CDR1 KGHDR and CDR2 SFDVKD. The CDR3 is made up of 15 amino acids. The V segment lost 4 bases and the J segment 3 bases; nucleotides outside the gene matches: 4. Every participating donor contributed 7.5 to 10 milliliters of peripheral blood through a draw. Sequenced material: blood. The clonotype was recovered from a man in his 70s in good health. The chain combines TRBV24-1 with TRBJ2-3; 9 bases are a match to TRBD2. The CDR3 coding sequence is TGTGCCACCAGTGAAGGTAGCGGGAGAACAGATACGCAGTATTTT. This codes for CATSEGSGRTDTQYF.